Here is one T cell receptor beta chain with its context. The sample belongs to a study of blood T cell repertoires in COVID-19. Across the whole study: Samples of COVID-19 (acute and convalescent) were obtained from the United States, Italy and Spain. T cells, B-cell-depleted T cells, or PBMCs supplied cDNA or gDNA.

As originally analysed: Reference gene primer amplification yielded estimated nucleated cell counts. Sequencing was performed with immunoSEQ multiplex PCR; in TCRdb, only in-frame clones are kept and a portion is missing. That table supplies the V and J calls and clone size; D and trimming were determined from the DNA. The table includes around 140,000 clones, about 89% detected once. Germline loops: CDR1 LNHNV, CDR2 YYDKDF (reference sequence). The CDR3 extends over 17 amino acids. Deletions cut 0 bases from V and 2 bases from J, with 13 bases between. This TCR was sampled from a man aged 60 to 69 with active or convalescent COVID-19. The sequenced material came from peripheral blood. J is TRBJ2-2 and V is TRBV15; tentative D call: TRBD1 (6 bases). CDR3 amino acids: CATSRDAGAQNTGELFF. As DNA, the CDR3 is TGTGCCACCAGCAGAGATGCAGGGGCCCAAAACACCGGGGAGCTGTTTTTT.